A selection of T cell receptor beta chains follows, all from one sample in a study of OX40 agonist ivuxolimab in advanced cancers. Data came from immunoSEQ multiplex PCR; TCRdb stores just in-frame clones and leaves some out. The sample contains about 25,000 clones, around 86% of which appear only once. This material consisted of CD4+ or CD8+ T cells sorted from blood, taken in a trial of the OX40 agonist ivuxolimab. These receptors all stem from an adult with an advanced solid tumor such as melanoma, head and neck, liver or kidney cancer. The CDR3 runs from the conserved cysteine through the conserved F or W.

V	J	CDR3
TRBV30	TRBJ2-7	CAWSVQGQGRKYF
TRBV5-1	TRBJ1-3	CASVLVDSGNTIYF
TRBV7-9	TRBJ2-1	CASSLEERLEQFF
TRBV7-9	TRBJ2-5	CASSLTTGGDQETQYF
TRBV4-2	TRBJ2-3	CASSQTSGITDTQYF
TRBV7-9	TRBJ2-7	CASSLRDSYEQYF
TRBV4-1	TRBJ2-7	CASSPTGSGEQYF
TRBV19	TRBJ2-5	CASSIWISGGQETQYF
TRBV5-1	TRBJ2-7	CASCQTSDGLYEQYF
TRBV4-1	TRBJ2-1	CASSQDSGWWQFF
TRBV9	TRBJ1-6	CASSATGYPYNSPLHF
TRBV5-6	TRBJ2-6	CASSVVTGSGANVLTF
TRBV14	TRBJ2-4	CASSRGQKNIQYF
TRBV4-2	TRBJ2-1	CASSQDGLAGGKYEQFF
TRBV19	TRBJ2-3	CASSIQLAGGFLTDTQYF
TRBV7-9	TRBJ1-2	CASSLASSGGPPSYYGYTF
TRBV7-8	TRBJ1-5	CASSLALGDSSNQPQHF
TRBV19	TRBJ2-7	CASSLDPSYEQYF
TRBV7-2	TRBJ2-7	CASTLSGAGGYEQYF
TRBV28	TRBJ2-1	CASSVWTSGSTYNEQFF
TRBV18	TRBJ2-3	CASSPPWTSGGDDTDTQYF
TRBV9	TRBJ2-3	CASSAVAGGTDTQYF
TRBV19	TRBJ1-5	CASQTGGNQPQHF
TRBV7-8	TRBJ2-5	CASSSTRDRESETQYF
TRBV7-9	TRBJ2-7	CASSQQGGEQYF
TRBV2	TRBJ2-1	CASSQPGQTSYNEQFF
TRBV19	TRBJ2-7	CASSTSAGHYEQYF
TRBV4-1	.	CASSQERAGGYEQYF
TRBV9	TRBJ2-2	CASSDRNTGELFF
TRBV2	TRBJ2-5	CASTGTLQETQYF
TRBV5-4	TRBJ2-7	CASIGTENYEQYF
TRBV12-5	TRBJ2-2	CASGLVLTGEMNTGELFF
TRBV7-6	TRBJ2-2	CASSSSGGPFSTGELFF
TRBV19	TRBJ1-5	CASTINGGDYSNQPQHF
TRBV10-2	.	CASSLSGSLSHEQYF
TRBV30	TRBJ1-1	CAWSPGLINTEAFF
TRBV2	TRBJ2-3	CASSQRGGLGTDTQYF
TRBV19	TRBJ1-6	CASSIGQSSYNSPLHF
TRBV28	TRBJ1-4	CAAARQGATEKLFF
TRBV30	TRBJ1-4	CAWSIGQGNEKLFF
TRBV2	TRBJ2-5	CASGTGTQQYF
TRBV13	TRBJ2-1	CASSLRGLADYNEQFF
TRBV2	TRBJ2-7	CASSPDRGPYEQYF
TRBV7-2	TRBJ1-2	CASSLGQGMVYGYTF